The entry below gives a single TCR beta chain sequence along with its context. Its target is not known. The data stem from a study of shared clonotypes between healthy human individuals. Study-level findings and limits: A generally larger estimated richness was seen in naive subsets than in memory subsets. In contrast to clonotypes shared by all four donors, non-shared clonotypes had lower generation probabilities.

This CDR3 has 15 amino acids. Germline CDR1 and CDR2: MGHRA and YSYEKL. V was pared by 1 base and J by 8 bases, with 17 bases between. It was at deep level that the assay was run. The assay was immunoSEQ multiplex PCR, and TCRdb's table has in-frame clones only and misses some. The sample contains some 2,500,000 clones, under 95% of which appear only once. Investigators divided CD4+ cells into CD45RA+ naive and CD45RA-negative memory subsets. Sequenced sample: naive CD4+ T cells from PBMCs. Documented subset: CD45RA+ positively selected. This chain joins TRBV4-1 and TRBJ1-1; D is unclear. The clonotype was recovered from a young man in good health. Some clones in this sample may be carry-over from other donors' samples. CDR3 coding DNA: TGCGCCAGCAGCCAAGGGTCAGGCGGGTCATACGAAGCTTTCTTT. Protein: CASSQGSGGSYEAFF.